Presented here are 14 T cell receptor beta chains from one specimen sequenced in a study of OX40 agonist ivuxolimab in advanced cancers. Using immunoSEQ multiplex PCR, the repertoire was profiled, and TCRdb retains in-frame clones only, with some absent. Seen here are around 97,000 clones, 84% observed once, and the top ten hold roughly 5%. The sample in question was CD4+ or CD8+ T cells sorted from blood, obtained in a trial of the OX40 agonist ivuxolimab. These receptors all come from an adult with an advanced solid tumor such as melanoma, head and neck, liver or kidney cancer.

This chain links TRBV4-1 with TRBJ2-3; 7 bases are a match to TRBD2. The CDR3 consists of 12 residues. Per the germline V gene, CDR1 is MGHRA and CDR2 is YSYEKL. The V segment lost 7 bases and the J segment 5 bases; nucleotides outside the gene matches: 3. In nucleotides, the CDR3 is TGCGCCAGCACCGAGCGGGGAGATACGCAGTATTTT. It translates to CASTERGDTQYF.

This chain uses TRBV7-3 with TRBJ2-2; D not resolved. V was pared by 5 bases and J by 6 bases, with 10 bases between. Germline CDR1 is SGHTA and CDR2 is FQGTGA. This CDR3 region has 13 residues. This chain's CDR3 is CASSPLLAGELFF. DNA for the CDR3: TGTGCCAGCAGCCCCCTATTAGCCGGGGAGCTGTTTTTT.

The J gene is TRBJ2-5, the V gene TRBV12-5, with TRBD2 matching over 8 bases. The CDR3 has 14 amino acids. After removal of 2 bases from V and 4 bases from J, the junction contained 3 bases not matched to a gene. CDR1 and CDR2 from the germline V gene are LGHNT and FRNRAP. CDR3 bases: TGTGCTAGTGGTTTGATTAGCGGGATAGAGACCCAGTACTTC. Translating gives CASGLISGIETQYF.

The V gene is TRBV27, the J gene TRBJ2-3; D is possibly TRBD1 or TRBD2 (5 bases each). The germline gives CDR1 MNHEY, CDR2 SMNVEV (reference sequence). This CDR3 spans 16 amino acids. Trimming shortened V by 3 bases and J by 1 base, and 14 bases separated the two germline ends. CDR3 nucleotide sequence: TGTGCCAGCAGTTTCACGGGGCAACGGGGCACAGATACGCAGTATTTT. Its translation is CASSFTGQRGTDTQYF.

The chain uses TRBV15 and TRBJ2-3; 7 bases line up with TRBD1. Germline CDR1 reads LNHNV; CDR2 reads YYDKDF (reference sequence). The CDR3 sequence is 13 residues long. Trimming removed 9 bases from V and 2 bases from J; junction bases left unmatched: 5. CDR3 nucleotide sequence: TGTGCCACACAGACAGGGCCCACAGATACGCAGTATTTT. Translating it yields CATQTGPTDTQYF.

V is TRBV7-8 and J is TRBJ2-7; TRBD2 agrees at 11 bases. Germline V CDR1 and CDR2: SGHVS, FQNEAQ. This CDR3 spans 16 amino acids. Germline trimming cut 1 base from V and 3 bases from J; bases unmatched to any gene: 5. CDR3 sequence (DNA): TGTGCCAGCAGCTTAGTTCGACTAGCGGGGTACTACGAGCAGTACTTC. Its translation is CASSLVRLAGYYEQYF.

This clone has only a few counts. The CDR3 region has the DNA TGTGCCAGCAGTGAAGGACAGGTGACTAATGAAAAACTGTTTTTT. Amino acids: CASSEGQVTNEKLFF. This chain uses TRBV6-1 with TRBJ1-4; D is perhaps TRBD1 (6 bases). V lost 1 base to trimming and J lost 2 bases, with 8 bases between them. CDR1 MNHNS and CDR2 SASEGT come from the germline V gene. The CDR3 consists of 15 residues.

This clone has just a few counts. The rearrangement links TRBV5-1 to TRBJ2-3; D is tentatively TRBD1 or TRBD2 (6 bases each). Germline V CDR1 and CDR2: SGHRS, YFSETQ. CDR3 length: 16 residues. Trimming took 4 bases from V and 3 from J, leaving 18 bases between them. CDR3 DNA: TGCGCCAGCAGCACCCCCGTGACAGGAGGGACAGATACGCAGTATTTT. Translating it yields CASSTPVTGGTDTQYF.

V gene TRBV10-3 combines with J gene TRBJ2-1; 8 nucleotides line up with TRBD1. J gave up 7 bases and V 0 bases, and 11 bases lay outside the gene matches. Germline CDR1 ENHRY, CDR2 SYGVKD. CDR3 length: 17 amino acids. CDR3 amino acids: CAISESNFDRGSNEQFF. CDR3 bases: TGTGCCATCAGTGAGTCAAATTTCGACAGGGGATCGAATGAGCAGTTCTTC.

The chain uses TRBV9 and TRBJ1-1; TRBD1 is a possible D gene (5 bases). The length of the CDR3 is 15 residues. In germline, CDR1 is SGDLS, CDR2 YYNGEE. V was pared by 0 bases and J by 0 bases, with 9 bases between. CDR3 region: CASSVVGTMNTEAFF. DNA of the CDR3: TGTGCCAGCAGCGTAGTGGGGACCATGAACACTGAAGCTTTCTTT.

V is TRBV9 and J is TRBJ1-2; D not certain. Trimming took 0 bases from V and 4 from J, leaving 13 bases between them. Per germline, CDR1 SGDLS and CDR2 YYNGEE. There are 15 residues in the CDR3. The CDR3 nucleotides read TGTGCCAGCAGCGTAGCTGGGTCTTCTGGCTATGGCTACACCTTC. Translating gives CASSVAGSSGYGYTF.

The chain carries TRBV9 and TRBJ2-3; 7 bases map to TRBD2. With 6 bases clipped from V and 2 bases from J, the junction kept 6 bases outside the gene matches. Germline values: CDR1 SGDLS, CDR2 YYNGEE. The CDR3 loop spans 14 amino acids. The CDR3 loop reads CASNPGGYTDTQYF. CDR3 sequence (DNA): TGTGCCAGCAACCCGGGGGGATACACAGATACGCAGTATTTT.

The V call is TRBV30, the J call TRBJ1-5, with a weak D call TRBD1 (5 bases). This CDR3 has 14 residues. Germline V gives CDR1 GTSNPN, CDR2 SVGIG (reference sequence). With 0 bases removed from V and 4 bases from J, the gap between germline ends came to 10 bases. CDR3 loop: CAWSVNQGNQPQHF. The CDR3 DNA reads as TGTGCCTGGAGTGTAAACCAGGGAAATCAGCCCCAGCATTTT.

The gene calls are TRBV9 and TRBJ2-1; TRBD2 matches 12 bases. The CDR3 spans 15 residues. V lost 4 bases to trimming and J lost 7 bases; unmatched junction nucleotides: 6. CDR1 and CDR2 (germline): SGDLS, YYNGEE. The CDR3 here is CASSKGLAGSNEQFF. Here the CDR3 DNA reads TGTGCCAGCAGCAAAGGACTAGCGGGGAGTAATGAGCAGTTCTTC.